These 30 T cell receptor beta chains were all obtained from the same sample, sequenced in a study of CD8 T cells in ankylosing spondylitis. MiXCR was run by TCRdb on the 5' RACE reads, yielding one entry per CDR3 protein. Found here are about 240,000 distinct CDR3 sequences, about 10% of them singletons; the top ten hold 6% to 8%. The sequenced sample consisted of blood, either unsorted or a sorted T cell fraction (not recorded which). Receptor source: a male donor with ankylosing spondylitis or in good health (not recorded which).

This sequence joins TRBV7-9 and TRBJ2-3; possible D gene TRBD2, 6 bases. The V gene's germline CDR1 is SEHNR and CDR2 FQNEAQ (reference sequence). V dropped 2 bases and J dropped 0 bases, with 12 bases sitting between them. The CDR3 is 16 residues long. CDR3 sequence reads: CASSLSRGLSTDTQYF. In nucleotides, the CDR3 is TGTGCCAGCAGCTTATCGCGGGGCCTCAGCACAGATACGCAGTATTTT.

V and J are TRBV5-1 and TRBJ2-1; 7 nucleotides agree with TRBD1. The V gene end was trimmed by 1 base and the J gene end by 7 bases; junction bases not matched to a gene: 5. Germline V lookup: CDR1 SGHRS, CDR2 YFSETQ. This CDR3 region has 14 residues. CDR3 sequence: CASSLPRDSNEQFF. DNA for the CDR3: TGCGCCAGCAGCTTGCCCCGGGACAGTAATGAGCAGTTCTTC.

This clonotype was counted at least ten times. Germline is not matched at one junction end, which may reflect a read error. The CDR3 is CASTLDGPANTGELFF. CDR3 DNA sequence: TGCGCCAGCACCTTGGACGGTCCGGCGAACACCGGGGAGCTGTTTTTT. The chain couples TRBV5-1 to TRBJ2-2; D is ambiguous. The CDR3 has 16 amino acids. Germline lookup yields CDR1 SGHRS and CDR2 YFSETQ.

The rearrangement joins TRBV28 to TRBJ2-1; 9 nucleotides align to TRBD1. Germline-derived CDR1 and CDR2 are MDHEN and SYDVKM. V shed 5 bases and J 9 bases; nucleotides not matched to a gene: 11. The CDR3 runs 15 residues. CDR3 amino acids: CASSDRTGVRGEQFF. The CDR3 DNA reads TGTGCCAGCAGTGACCGGACAGGGGTGAGAGGTGAGCAGTTCTTC.

This clonotype has ten or more counts. This chain links TRBV20-1 with TRBJ1-1, with D perhaps matching TRBD1 (5 bases). Germline loops: CDR1 DFQATT, CDR2 SNEGSKA (reference sequence). The V end was cut by 0 bases, the J end by 7 bases, with 12 bases between. The CDR3 is made up of 13 amino acids. The CDR3 DNA reads TGCAGTGCTAGAGATCGGGGACGGTTTGAAGCTTTCTTT. Its translation: CSARDRGRFEAFF.

The table lists this clonotype with many counts. The J gene is TRBJ2-3, the V gene TRBV6-1; D possibly corresponds to TRBD2 (6 bases). The V and J ends lost 8 bases and 0 bases respectively, with 21 bases between them. The CDR3 has 17 residues. Germline loops: CDR1 MNHNS, CDR2 SASEGT. The CDR3 here is CASGSRPAGFSTDTQYF. In DNA form, the CDR3 reads TGTGCCAGCGGCTCTAGGCCGGCGGGGTTTAGCACAGATACGCAGTATTTT.

This clonotype showed up just a few times. This chain links TRBV7-8 with TRBJ1-2; possibly TRBD1 for D (5 bases). This CDR3 spans 15 amino acids. Germline values: CDR1 SGHVS, CDR2 FQNEAQ. Between the trimmed V and J ends, which lost 2 bases and 7 bases, there was a span of 17 bases. The CDR3 sequence is CASSLSPLRGSGYTF. CDR3 in DNA: TGTGCCAGCAGCTTATCCCCCTTGAGGGGAAGTGGCTACACCTTC.

This clonotype has at least ten counts. V gene TRBV15 combines with J gene TRBJ2-7, with D tentatively TRBD1 (5 bases). The CDR3 covers 14 residues. The germline gives CDR1 LNHNV, CDR2 YYDKDF (reference sequence). V lost 1 base and J 6 bases, leaving 13 bases between the germline ends. The CDR3 loop is CATSRAQELGEQYF. The CDR3 region has the DNA TGTGCCACCAGCAGAGCACAGGAGTTAGGCGAGCAGTACTTC.

This clonotype was seen at least ten times. V is TRBV20-1 and J is TRBJ2-1, with 7 positions matching TRBD2. Germline V gene lookup returns CDR1 DFQATT and CDR2 SNEGSKA (reference sequence). V shed 2 bases and J 9 bases; nucleotides not matched to a gene: 16. This CDR3 has 16 amino acids. CDR3 nucleotides: TGCAGTGCTAGACGCCCTCTAGCGGTCATGGGGGTTGAGCAGTTCTTC. As protein: CSARRPLAVMGVEQFF.

J is TRBJ2-7 and V is TRBV2, with 8 positions matching TRBD1. This CDR3 contains 14 residues. Germline assignment: CDR1 SNHLY and CDR2 FYNNEI. V shed 7 bases, J shed 2 bases, and the junction held 7 bases outside the gene matches. The CDR3 loop is CASKETGETYEQYF. CDR3 sequence (DNA): TGTGCCAGCAAGGAGACAGGGGAAACCTACGAGCAGTACTTC.

This clonotype was detected only once. This rearrangement joins TRBV28 to TRBJ2-7; D gene unclear. CDR1 and CDR2 from the germline V gene are MDHEN and SYDVKM. The CDR3 length is 13 residues. The ends were cut back, 7 bases at V and 1 base at J, with 11 bases in the middle. CDR3 protein: CASTVSRSYEQYF. CDR3 sequence (DNA): TGTGCCAGCACAGTTTCCAGATCCTACGAGCAGTACTTC. Variable domain in full (rest from reference TRBV28 and TRBJ2-7): DVKVTQSSRYLVKRTGEKVFLECVQDMDHENMFWYRQDPGLGLRLIYFSYDVKMKEKGDIPEGYSVSREKKERFSLILESASTNQTSMYLCASTVSRSYEQYFGPGTRLTVT.

This clonotype was counted only a few times. The chain employs TRBV2 and TRBJ1-2, with D perhaps matching TRBD1 (6 bases). Germline CDR1 reads SNHLY; CDR2 reads FYNNEI. The CDR3 covers 13 residues. V gave up 4 bases and J gave up 8 bases, with 14 bases separating them. This CDR3 reads CASSGSTGTGYTF. The CDR3 DNA follows: TGTGCCAGCAGTGGTTCTACAGGGACGGGCTACACCTTC.

This chain joins TRBV19 and TRBJ2-1; no clear D. Germline assignment: CDR1 LNHDA and CDR2 SQIVND (reference sequence). V was clipped by 5 bases and J by 10 bases, with 15 bases between them. The CDR3 has 13 amino acids. CDR3 bases: TGTGCCAGTAGTGATTATGGCGCCCAGGAGCAGTTCTTC. Residues: CASSDYGAQEQFF.

This clonotype was picked up many times. This chain uses TRBV6-1 with TRBJ2-7; D possibly corresponds to TRBD2 (6 bases). V was pared by 10 bases and J by 0 bases, with 16 bases between. In germline, CDR1 is MNHNS, CDR2 SASEGT. CDR3 size: 14 residues. CDR3 nucleotides: TGTGCCACCGTGTGGGGAGGCAGCTCCTACGAGCAGTACTTC. Residues: CATVWGGSSYEQYF.

This clonotype turned up a few times. The chain recombines TRBV3-1 with TRBJ2-7, with D possibly called TRBD1 or TRBD2 (5 bases each). V lost 4 bases to trimming and J lost 3 bases, with 13 bases between them. This CDR3 has 14 residues. Looked up from germline, CDR1 is LGHDT and CDR2 is YNNKEL (reference sequence). DNA of the CDR3: TGTGCCAGCAGCCTAACCTGGGACGGCTACGAGCAGTACTTC. Amino acids: CASSLTWDGYEQYF.

In this sample, this clonotype turned up many times. The chain uses TRBV5-5 and TRBJ2-2; 9 bases are shared with TRBD1. Germline-derived CDR1 and CDR2 are SGHKS and YYEKEE (reference sequence). The CDR3 totals 15 residues. Trimming at V came to 2 bases and at J to 5 bases, leaving 4 bases not matched to a gene. The CDR3 DNA follows: TGTGCCAGCAGCTTTACAGGGGGCAGTACCGGGGAGCTGTTTTTT. It specifies CASSFTGGSTGELFF.

This clonotype was observed at least ten times. V gene TRBV3-1 combines with J gene TRBJ2-5; D may be TRBD1 (6 bases). There are 14 residues in the CDR3. Trimming removed 0 bases at V and 4 bases at J, with 9 bases between. Germline V gene sequence: CDR1 LGHDT, CDR2 YNNKEL (reference sequence). The DNA of the CDR3 is TGTGCCAGCAGCCAAGACCAGACAGGAGAGACCCAGTACTTC. This sequence encodes CASSQDQTGETQYF.

The chain recombines TRBV20-1 with TRBJ2-1; no clear D. CDR1 and CDR2 from the germline V gene are DFQATT and SNEGSKA (reference sequence). The CDR3 consists of 16 residues. Trimming cost V 0 bases and J 6 bases, with 18 bases left between them. CDR3 in amino acids: CSAREGRPAVSNEQFF. The CDR3 region has the DNA TGCAGTGCTAGAGAGGGTAGGCCCGCGGTGTCCAATGAGCAGTTCTTC.

In this sample, this clonotype turned up many times. V is TRBV20-1 and J is TRBJ2-4, with D possibly TRBD1 on 6 matching bases. This CDR3 has 14 residues. The germline V and J ends were trimmed by 6 bases and 1 base, with 13 bases remaining between them. Germline loops: CDR1 DFQATT, CDR2 SNEGSKA (reference sequence). In nucleotides, the CDR3 is TGCAGTGCCGAAACTCAGGGGGCCAAAAACATTCAGTACTTC. This sequence encodes CSAETQGAKNIQYF.

Ten or more counts support this clonotype. The rearrangement joins TRBV5-1 to TRBJ1-2; no definite D call. Germline V CDR1 and CDR2: SGHRS, YFSETQ. V was pared by 0 bases and J by 4 bases, with 10 bases between. CDR3 length: 14 amino acids. This chain's CDR3 is CASSLVPGGYGYTF. Written as DNA, the CDR3 is TGCGCCAGCAGCTTGGTGCCAGGAGGCTATGGCTACACCTTC.

The sample holds many counts of this clonotype. The chain uses TRBV20-1 and TRBJ2-1; 11 nucleotides agree with TRBD2. The CDR3 is 15 amino acids. Germline V CDR1 and CDR2: DFQATT, SNEGSKA (reference sequence). Germline trimming cut 7 bases from V and 6 bases from J; bases unmatched to any gene: 11. The CDR3 loop reads CSGTPGLAALNEQFF. CDR3 DNA: TGCAGTGGCACGCCGGGACTAGCGGCCCTCAATGAGCAGTTCTTC.

In this sample, this clonotype turned up many times. The chain carries TRBV7-3 and TRBJ2-3; D not resolved. CDR1 and CDR2 from the germline V gene are SGHTA and FQGTGA. The V end was cut by 3 bases, the J end by 2 bases, with 9 bases between. This CDR3 spans 14 amino acids. The CDR3 bases are TGTGCCAGCAGCTTTTATTCCCCCACAGATACGCAGTATTTT. Protein sequence: CASSFYSPTDTQYF.

There are many counts of this clonotype. V and J are TRBV11-2 and TRBJ1-4; D uncertain. Trimming took off 3 bases at V and 8 bases at J, with 10 bases between the two ends. Germline V CDR1 and CDR2: SGHAT, FQNNGV. The CDR3 runs to 13 residues. CDR3 nucleotide sequence: TGTGCCAGCAGCTTTAGACCTGAAGAAAAACTGTTTTTT. Residues: CASSFRPEEKLFF.

This clonotype was recorded at least ten times. This chain links TRBV6-2 or TRBV6-3 with TRBJ2-1; possibly TRBD2 for D (6 bases). This CDR3 comprises 14 residues. Trimming took off 11 bases at V and 0 bases at J, with 14 bases between the two ends. Per germline, CDR1 MNHEY and CDR2 SVGEGT. The CDR3 bases are TGTGCCGCCACGGGGGTCCCCTCCTACAATGAGCAGTTCTTC. The encoded protein is CAATGVPSYNEQFF.

The chain carries TRBV11-2 and TRBJ1-6, with D tentatively TRBD1 (6 bases). This CDR3 comprises 16 residues. Between the trimmed V and J ends, which lost 4 bases and 9 bases, there was a span of 19 bases. Germline CDR1 SGHAT, CDR2 FQNNGV. The CDR3 loop is CASSYVGGDFSSPLHF. Here the CDR3 DNA reads TGTGCCAGCAGCTATGTTGGGGGCGATTTTTCTTCACCCCTCCACTTT.

This clonotype appeared many times. The gene calls are TRBV29-1 and TRBJ2-2, with TRBD1 matching 8 bases. The CDR3 is 13 residues long. Germline V CDR1 and CDR2: SQVTM, ANQGSEA. V lost 1 base to trimming and J lost 5 bases; unmatched junction nucleotides: 0. The CDR3 loop is CSVEGQGTGELFF. CDR3 bases: TGCAGCGTTGAAGGACAGGGGACCGGGGAGCTGTTTTTT.

This clonotype was counted ten times or more. The rearrangement joins TRBV5-1 to TRBJ1-3; D ambiguous. The CDR3 is made up of 13 amino acids. Trimming took 4 bases from V and 3 from J, leaving 8 bases between them. Looked up from germline, CDR1 is SGHRS and CDR2 is YFSETQ. CDR3 protein: CASSPTDGNTIYF. CDR3 in DNA: TGCGCCAGCAGCCCCACCGATGGAAACACCATATATTTT.

This clonotype was counted many times. The chain is built from TRBV5-1 and TRBJ2-2; 9 nucleotides line up with TRBD2. V was clipped by 4 bases and J by 1 base; unmatched bases: 2. This CDR3 comprises 15 residues. The V gene's germline CDR1 is SGHRS and CDR2 YFSETQ. In DNA form, the CDR3 reads TGCGCCAGCAGCGAGACTAGCGGGAACACCGGGGAGCTGTTTTTT. It specifies CASSETSGNTGELFF.

This clonotype was observed at least ten times. This chain uses TRBV5-1 with TRBJ2-7; D could derive from TRBD1 or TRBD2 (5 bases each). Germline CDR1 SGHRS, CDR2 YFSETQ. This CDR3 spans 14 amino acids. Between the trimmed V and J ends, which lost 4 bases and 0 bases, there was a span of 11 bases. CDR3 sequence reads: CASSPGPHSYEQYF. DNA of the CDR3: TGCGCCAGCAGCCCGGGACCGCACTCCTACGAGCAGTACTTC.

This clonotype was picked up many times. The V call is TRBV20-1, the J call TRBJ2-1, with D possibly TRBD2 on 6 matching bases. V lost 1 base, J lost 5 bases, and 9 bases lay in between. This CDR3 is 13 amino acids long. Germline loops: CDR1 DFQATT, CDR2 SNEGSKA (reference sequence). Here the CDR3 reads CSARGSSDNEQFF. As DNA, the CDR3 is TGCAGTGCTAGAGGGTCTAGCGACAATGAGCAGTTCTTC.